These T cell receptor beta chains were read from a single sample in a study of glioma-infiltrating T cells after dendritic cell vaccination. Assay used: immunoSEQ multiplex PCR; TCRdb lists only in-frame clones, some missing. The sample yields roughly 60,000 clones, 86% seen once. The specimen comprised blood, sampled after dendritic cell vaccination. Source of these receptors: a human donor with glioblastoma. The CDR3 runs from the conserved cysteine through the conserved F or W. The D gene is left open where the match is weak. Expanded clones get a size class; other rows say once, few or many, or leave the size out.

j_gene: TRBJ1-1; abundance: .; len: 12; d_gene: .; v_gene: TRBV30; CDR3aa: CAWSGGWTEAFF; CDR3nt: TGTGCCTGGTCTGGGGGGTGGACTGAAGCTTTCTTT
j_gene: TRBJ1-5; abundance: .; len: 15; d_gene: .; v_gene: TRBV6-1; CDR3aa: CASSEIGGSNQPQHF; CDR3nt: TGTGCCAGCAGTGAAATAGGGGGAAGCAATCAGCCCCAGCATTTT
j_gene: TRBJ1-1; abundance: .; len: 14; d_gene: .; v_gene: TRBV6-5; CDR3aa: CASSSRNMNTEAFF; CDR3nt: TGTGCCAGCAGTTCGAGGAACATGAACACTGAAGCTTTCTTT
j_gene: TRBJ1-2; abundance: .; len: 16; d_gene: .; v_gene: TRBV7-9; CDR3aa: CASSLGVSGGRDGYTF; CDR3nt: TGTGCCAGCAGCTTAGGAGTATCGGGGGGTAGAGATGGCTACACCTTC
j_gene: TRBJ2-2; abundance: .; len: 16; d_gene: .; v_gene: TRBV11-3; CDR3aa: CASTRAGRANTGELFF; CDR3nt: TGTGCCAGCACCCGGGCTGGGCGGGCGAACACCGGGGAGCTGTTTTTT
j_gene: TRBJ2-3; abundance: once; len: 15; d_gene: .; v_gene: TRBV9; CDR3aa: CASSVGTRGTDTQYF; CDR3nt: TGTGCCAGCAGCGTAGGTACTAGAGGCACAGATACGCAGTATTTT
j_gene: TRBJ2-2; abundance: .; len: 16; d_gene: TRBD1; v_gene: TRBV5-8; CDR3aa: CASSMRTGGGTGELFF; CDR3nt: TGTGCCAGCAGCATGAGGACAGGGGGCGGCACCGGGGAGCTGTTTTTT
j_gene: TRBJ1-6; abundance: .; len: 15; d_gene: TRBD1; v_gene: TRBV6-6; CDR3aa: CASSSAVRGDSPLHF; CDR3nt: TGTGCCAGCAGTTCCGCCGTCAGGGGGGATTCACCCCTCCACTTT
j_gene: TRBJ1-1; abundance: .; len: 13; d_gene: .; v_gene: TRBV10-2; CDR3aa: CASSLTANTEAFF; CDR3nt: TGCGCCAGCAGTCTGACAGCTAACACTGAAGCTTTCTTT
j_gene: TRBJ1-2; abundance: .; len: 15; d_gene: .; v_gene: TRBV27; CDR3aa: CASRVTGGRNYGYTF; CDR3nt: TGTGCCAGCAGGGTCACCGGAGGACGGAACTATGGCTACACCTTC
j_gene: TRBJ1-2; abundance: .; len: 14; d_gene: .; v_gene: TRBV5-1; CDR3aa: CASSLVRFSYGYTF; CDR3nt: TGCGCCAGCAGCTTGGTTCGTTTCAGCTATGGCTACACCTTC
j_gene: TRBJ1-5; abundance: .; len: 14; d_gene: .; v_gene: TRBV5-6; CDR3aa: CASSLTLSDQPQHF; CDR3nt: TGTGCCAGCAGCTTGACTCTCAGCGATCAGCCCCAGCATTTT
j_gene: TRBJ1-2; abundance: .; len: 14; d_gene: .; v_gene: TRBV5-1; CDR3aa: CASSLQDSDYGYTF; CDR3nt: TGCGCCAGCAGCTTACAAGACAGCGACTATGGCTACACCTTC
j_gene: TRBJ1-2; abundance: .; len: 19; d_gene: TRBD1; v_gene: TRBV10-2; CDR3aa: CASSAEGGTGKKPNYGYTF; CDR3nt: TGCGCCAGCAGTGCGGAGGGGGGGACAGGGAAGAAGCCTAACTATGGCTACACCTTC
j_gene: TRBJ2-1; abundance: few; len: 13; d_gene: .; v_gene: TRBV5-4; CDR3aa: CASSLPPGNEQFF; CDR3nt: TGTGCCAGCAGCCTACCCCCGGGGAATGAGCAGTTCTTC
j_gene: TRBJ1-2; abundance: .; len: 14; d_gene: .; v_gene: TRBV4-2; CDR3aa: CASSPSRSYYGYTF; CDR3nt: TGTGCCAGCAGCCCGAGCCGGAGCTACTATGGCTACACCTTC
j_gene: TRBJ1-6; abundance: .; len: 15; d_gene: TRBD1; v_gene: TRBV12-5; CDR3aa: CASGLEDRRNSPLHF; CDR3nt: TGTGCTAGTGGTTTAGAGGACAGGAGAAATTCACCCCTCCACTTT
j_gene: TRBJ1-2; abundance: .; len: 14; d_gene: TRBD1; v_gene: TRBV7-6; CDR3aa: CASSPTGTVSGYTF; CDR3nt: TGTGCCAGCAGCCCGACCGGGACAGTATCCGGCTACACCTTC